The source of this T cell receptor (beta chain) is a study of Graves' ophthalmopathy and Graves' hyperthyroidism. Broader study findings: Among thyroid clonotypes expanded above 0.001 frequency, most also appeared in blood.

The starting material, roughly 9.7 ml of fresh peripheral blood, provided the PBMCs. V was pared by 2 bases and J by 4 bases, with 3 bases of the junction left unmatched. The length of the CDR3 is 14 residues. Looked up from germline, CDR1 is MGHDK and CDR2 is SYGVNS. This clonotype was detected a few times. Its specificity is not known. Amplified TCR beta CDR3 regions were obtained using RNA transcripts as template. Scientists carried out first-round RT-PCR using HTBI primers and then a second-round multiplex PCR. TCRdb ran MiXCR on the multiplex PCR reads and lists one entry per CDR3 protein. The repertoire consists of some 410,000 distinct CDR3 sequences, with under 25% occurring once and the leading ten covering around 3.1%.

The rearrangement links TRBV25-1 to TRBJ2-5; 8 bases agree with TRBD2. The sample taken for sequencing was peripheral blood. This clonotype was sampled from a woman under 30 with stable Graves' hyperthyroidism. The CDR3 nucleotides are TGTGCCAGCAGTGAAGCGGGAGGCGGAGAGACCCAGTACTTC. The encoded protein is CASSEAGGGETQYF.